These T cell receptor beta chains were read from a single sample in a study of T cell responses to AZD1222 COVID-19 vaccine. Data came from immunoSEQ multiplex PCR; TCRdb stores just in-frame clones and leaves some out. The sample carries more than 100,000 clones, about nine tenths recorded once. This specimen consisted of peripheral blood, obtained 28 days after the second AZD1222 dose. These receptors were taken from an adult who received the AZD1222 COVID-19 vaccine. CDR3s leave out the opening cysteine and the closing phenylalanine or tryptophan. The order of the fields is V gene, CDR3 protein.

v_call: TRBV19; cdr3_aa: ASGKGTDTEAF
v_call: TRBV7-2; cdr3_aa: ASSIGEAVAF
v_call: TRBV18; cdr3_aa: ASSPPTISQAF
v_call: TRBV10-3; cdr3_aa: AISESWSEFTQGNTIY
v_call: TRBV12-3/TRBV12-4; cdr3_aa: ASSFSGANVLT
v_call: TRBV5-1; cdr3_aa: ASSSEGRSNTEAF
v_call: TRBV5-4; cdr3_aa: ASSLEGWTEAF
v_call: TRBV19; cdr3_aa: ASSVESGVGNGYT
v_call: TRBV2; cdr3_aa: ASALRPTNEKLF
v_call: TRBV19; cdr3_aa: ASSIVGSGVSFNEQF
v_call: TRBV18; cdr3_aa: ASSPRDSSNYGYT
v_call: TRBV2; cdr3_aa: ASSVENNQPQH
v_call: TRBV7-2; cdr3_aa: ASSPRLGGGNPEAF
v_call: TRBV7-2; cdr3_aa: ASSLQGFANTGELF
v_call: TRBV7-9; cdr3_aa: ASSVTGGRAEAF
v_call: TRBV2; cdr3_aa: ASSVSGNEKLF
v_call: TRBV19; cdr3_aa: ASSIADRIQPQH
v_call: TRBV5-6; cdr3_aa: ASSNRDRVHEQY
v_call: TRBV9; cdr3_aa: ASSPGTGTYEQY
v_call: TRBV5-1; cdr3_aa: ASSGLQGSYEQY